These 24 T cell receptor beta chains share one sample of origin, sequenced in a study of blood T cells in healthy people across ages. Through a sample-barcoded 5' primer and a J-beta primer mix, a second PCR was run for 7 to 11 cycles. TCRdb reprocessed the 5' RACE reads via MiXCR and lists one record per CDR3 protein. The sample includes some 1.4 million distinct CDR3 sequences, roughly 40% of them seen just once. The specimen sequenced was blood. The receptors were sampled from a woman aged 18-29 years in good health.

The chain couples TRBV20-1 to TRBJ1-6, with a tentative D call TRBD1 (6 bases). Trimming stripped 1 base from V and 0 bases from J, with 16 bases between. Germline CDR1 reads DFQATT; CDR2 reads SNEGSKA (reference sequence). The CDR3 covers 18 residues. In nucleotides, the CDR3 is TGCAGTGCTAGAGGGGGGCTGGGGGCGAGCTCCTATAATTCACCCCTCCACTTT. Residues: CSARGGLGASSYNSPLHF.

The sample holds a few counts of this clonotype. The CDR3 reads CASTRDLNTEAFF. The DNA of the CDR3 is TGTGCCAGCACGCGGGACCTGAACACTGAAGCTTTCTTT. The V call is TRBV2, the J call TRBJ1-1; a weak D match, TRBD1 (5 bases). V was shortened by 7 bases and J by 0 bases, with 9 bases between the two germline ends. The germline CDR1 and CDR2 sequences are SNHLY and FYNNEI. The CDR3 runs 13 residues. The entire variable domain, with the rest obtained from reference TRBV2 and TRBJ1-1, is as follows: EPEVTQTPSHQVTQMGQEVILRCVPISNHLYFYWYRQILGQKVEFLVSFYNNEISEKSEIFDDQFSVERPDGSNFTLKIRSTKLEDSAMYFCASTRDLNTEAFFGQGTRLTVV.

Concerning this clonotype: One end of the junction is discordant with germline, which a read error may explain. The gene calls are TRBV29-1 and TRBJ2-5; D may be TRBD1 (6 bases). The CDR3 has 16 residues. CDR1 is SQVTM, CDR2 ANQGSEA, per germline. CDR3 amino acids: CSVEVGQSYPRETQYF. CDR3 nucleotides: TGCAGTGTTGAAGTCGGACAGTCCTATCCCCGAGAGACCCAGTACTTC.

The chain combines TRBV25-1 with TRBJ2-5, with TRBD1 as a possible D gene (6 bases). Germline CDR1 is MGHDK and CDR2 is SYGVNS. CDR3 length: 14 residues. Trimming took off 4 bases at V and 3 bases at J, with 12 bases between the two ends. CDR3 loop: CASSGRRGKETQYF. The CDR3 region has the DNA TGTGCCAGCAGTGGACGCAGGGGAAAAGAGACCCAGTACTTC.

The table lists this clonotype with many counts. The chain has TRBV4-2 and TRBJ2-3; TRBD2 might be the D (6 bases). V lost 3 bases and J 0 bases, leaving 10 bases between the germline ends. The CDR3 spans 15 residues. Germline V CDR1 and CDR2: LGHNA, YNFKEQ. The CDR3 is CASSHSGTSTDTQYF. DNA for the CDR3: TGTGCCAGCAGCCATTCCGGGACTAGCACAGATACGCAGTATTTT.

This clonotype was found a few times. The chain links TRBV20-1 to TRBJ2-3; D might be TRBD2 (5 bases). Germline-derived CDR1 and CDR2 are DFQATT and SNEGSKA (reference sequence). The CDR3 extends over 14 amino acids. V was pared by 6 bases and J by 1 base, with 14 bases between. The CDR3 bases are TGCAGTGCCGATGCCGGGGTTGGCACAGATACGCAGTATTTT. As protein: CSADAGVGTDTQYF.

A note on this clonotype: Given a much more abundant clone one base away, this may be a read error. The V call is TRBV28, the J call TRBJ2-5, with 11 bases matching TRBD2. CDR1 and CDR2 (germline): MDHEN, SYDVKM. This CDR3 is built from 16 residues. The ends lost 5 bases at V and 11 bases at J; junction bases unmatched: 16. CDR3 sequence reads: CASSPPTSGVYNEQYF. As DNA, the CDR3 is TGTGCCAGCAGTCCCCCGACTAGCGGGGTATACAATGAGCAGTACTTC.

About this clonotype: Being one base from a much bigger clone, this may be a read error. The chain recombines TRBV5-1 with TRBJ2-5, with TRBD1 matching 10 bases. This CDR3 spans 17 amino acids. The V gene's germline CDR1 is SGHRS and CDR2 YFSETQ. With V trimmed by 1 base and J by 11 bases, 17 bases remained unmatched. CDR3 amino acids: CASSLSPDRGTYNEQYF. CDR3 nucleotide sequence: TGCGCCAGCAGCTTGTCTCCGGACAGGGGGACTTACAATGAGCAGTACTTC. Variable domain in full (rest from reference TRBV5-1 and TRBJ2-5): KAGVTQTPRYLIKTRGQQVTLSCSPISGHRSVSWYQQTPGQGLQFLFEYFSETQRNKGNFPGRFSGRQFSNSRSEMNVSTLELGDSALYLCASSLSPDRGTYNEQYFGPGTRLLVL.

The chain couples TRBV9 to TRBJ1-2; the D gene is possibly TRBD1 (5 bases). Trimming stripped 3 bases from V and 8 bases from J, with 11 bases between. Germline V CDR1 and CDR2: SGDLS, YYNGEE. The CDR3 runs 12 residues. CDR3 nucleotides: TGTGCCAGCAGCGGAACTTGGGGGGGCTACACCTTC. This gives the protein CASSGTWGGYTF.

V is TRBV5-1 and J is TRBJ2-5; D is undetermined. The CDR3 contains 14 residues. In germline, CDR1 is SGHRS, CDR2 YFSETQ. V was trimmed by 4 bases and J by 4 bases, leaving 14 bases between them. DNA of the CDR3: TGCGCCAGCAGCCAGAACTTAGTCGGAGAGACCCAGTACTTC. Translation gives CASSQNLVGETQYF. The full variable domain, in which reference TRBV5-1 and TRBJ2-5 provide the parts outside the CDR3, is KAGVTQTPRYLIKTRGQQVTLSCSPISGHRSVSWYQQTPGQGLQFLFEYFSETQRNKGNFPGRFSGRQFSNSRSEMNVSTLELGDSALYLCASSQNLVGETQYFGPGTRLLVL.

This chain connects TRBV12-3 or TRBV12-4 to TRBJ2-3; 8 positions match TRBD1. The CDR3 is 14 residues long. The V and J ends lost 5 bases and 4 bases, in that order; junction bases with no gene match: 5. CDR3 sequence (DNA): TGTGCCAGCAGTGATGGACAGGGACCAGATACGCAGTATTTT. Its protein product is CASSDGQGPDTQYF.

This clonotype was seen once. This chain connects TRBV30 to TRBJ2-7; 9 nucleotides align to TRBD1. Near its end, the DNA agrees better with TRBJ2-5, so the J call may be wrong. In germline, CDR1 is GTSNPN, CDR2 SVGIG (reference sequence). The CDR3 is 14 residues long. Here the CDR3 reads CAWIPGQGGETQYF. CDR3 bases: TGTGCCTGGATCCCGGGACAGGGTGGGGAGACCCAGTACTTC.

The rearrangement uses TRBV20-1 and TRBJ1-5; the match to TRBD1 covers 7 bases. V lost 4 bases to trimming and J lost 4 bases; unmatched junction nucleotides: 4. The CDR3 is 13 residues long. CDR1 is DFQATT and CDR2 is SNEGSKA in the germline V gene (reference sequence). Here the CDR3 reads CSANGQDNQPQHF. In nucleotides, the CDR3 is TGCAGTGCTAACGGACAGGATAATCAGCCCCAGCATTTT.

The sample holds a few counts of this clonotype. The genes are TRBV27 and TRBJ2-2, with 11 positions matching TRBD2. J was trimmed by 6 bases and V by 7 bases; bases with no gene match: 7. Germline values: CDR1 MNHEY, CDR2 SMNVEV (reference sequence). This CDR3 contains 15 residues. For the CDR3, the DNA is TGTGCCAGCACTGGGACTAGCGGAGTTCCCGGGGAGCTGTTTTTT. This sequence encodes CASTGTSGVPGELFF.

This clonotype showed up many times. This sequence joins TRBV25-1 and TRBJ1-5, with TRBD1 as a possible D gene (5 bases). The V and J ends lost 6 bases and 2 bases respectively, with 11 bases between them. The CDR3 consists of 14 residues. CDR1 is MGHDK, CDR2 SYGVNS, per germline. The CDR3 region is CASRAAGGNQPQHF. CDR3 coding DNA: TGTGCCAGCAGGGCCGCGGGGGGCAATCAGCCCCAGCATTTT. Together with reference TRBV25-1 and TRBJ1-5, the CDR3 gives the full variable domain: EADIYQTPRYLVIGTGKKITLECSQTMGHDKMYWYQQDPGMELHLIHYSYGVNSTEKGDLSSESTVSRIRTEHFPLTLESARPSHTSQYLCASRAAGGNQPQHFGDGTRLSIL.

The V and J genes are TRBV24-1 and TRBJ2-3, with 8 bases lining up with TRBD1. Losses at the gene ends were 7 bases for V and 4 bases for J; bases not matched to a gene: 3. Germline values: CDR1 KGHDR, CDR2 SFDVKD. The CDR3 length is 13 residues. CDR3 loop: CATSGQGPDTQYF. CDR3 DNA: TGTGCCACCAGCGGACAGGGACCAGATACGCAGTATTTT.

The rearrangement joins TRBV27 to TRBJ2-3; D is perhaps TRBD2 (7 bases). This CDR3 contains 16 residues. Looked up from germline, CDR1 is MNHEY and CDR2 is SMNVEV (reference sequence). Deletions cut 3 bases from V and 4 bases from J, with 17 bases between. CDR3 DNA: TGTGCCAGCAGTTTTCCCCCGGGGGGCAGCGCAGATACGCAGTATTTT. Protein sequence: CASSFPPGGSADTQYF.

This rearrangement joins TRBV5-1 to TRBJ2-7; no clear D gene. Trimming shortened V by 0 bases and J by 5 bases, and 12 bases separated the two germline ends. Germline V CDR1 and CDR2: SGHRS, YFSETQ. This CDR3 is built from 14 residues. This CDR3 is CASSLAGLVHEQYF. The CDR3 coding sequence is TGCGCCAGCAGCTTGGCCGGGCTAGTCCACGAGCAGTACTTC.

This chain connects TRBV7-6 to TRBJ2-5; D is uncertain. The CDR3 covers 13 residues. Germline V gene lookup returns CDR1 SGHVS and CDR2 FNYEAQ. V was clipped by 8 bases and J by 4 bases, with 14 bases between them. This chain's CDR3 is CASLIVTGETQYF. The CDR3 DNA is TGTGCCAGCTTAATAGTAACGGGAGAGACCCAGTACTTC.

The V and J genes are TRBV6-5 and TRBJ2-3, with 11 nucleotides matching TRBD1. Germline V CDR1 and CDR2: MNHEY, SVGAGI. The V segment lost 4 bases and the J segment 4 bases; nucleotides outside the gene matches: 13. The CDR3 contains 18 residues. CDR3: CASSSPHPDRGLPDTQYF. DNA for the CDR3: TGTGCCAGCAGTTCCCCCCACCCGGACAGGGGGCTACCAGATACGCAGTATTTT.

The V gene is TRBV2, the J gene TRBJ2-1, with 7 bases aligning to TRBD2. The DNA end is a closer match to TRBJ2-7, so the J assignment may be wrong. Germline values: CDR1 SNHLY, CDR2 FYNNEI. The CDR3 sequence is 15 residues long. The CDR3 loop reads CASSYASGPYNEQYF. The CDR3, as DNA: TGTGCCAGCAGCTACGCTAGCGGCCCCTACAATGAGCAGTACTTC.

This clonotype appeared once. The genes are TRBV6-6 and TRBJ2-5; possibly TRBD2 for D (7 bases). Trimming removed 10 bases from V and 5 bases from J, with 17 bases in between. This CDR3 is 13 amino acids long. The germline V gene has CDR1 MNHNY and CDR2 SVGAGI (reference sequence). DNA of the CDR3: TGTGCCACCTATAGGGGGGGGCGGGAGACCCAGTACTTC. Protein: CATYRGGRETQYF.

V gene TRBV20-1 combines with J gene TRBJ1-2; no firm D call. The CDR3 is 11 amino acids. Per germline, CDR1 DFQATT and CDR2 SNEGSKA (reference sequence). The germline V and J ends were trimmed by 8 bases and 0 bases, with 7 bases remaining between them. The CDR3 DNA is TGCAGTCCAAACGCTAACTATGGCTACACCTTC. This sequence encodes CSPNANYGYTF.

The CDR3 protein is CASSTPGRTEAFF. In nucleotides, the CDR3 is TGTGCCAGCAGCACCCCCGGACGGACTGAAGCTTTCTTT. J is TRBJ1-1 and V is TRBV11-2; D remains unclear. This CDR3 comprises 13 residues. Trimming removed 5 bases from V and 5 bases from J, with 12 bases in between. Per germline, CDR1 SGHAT and CDR2 FQNNGV. Supplemented by reference TRBV11-2 and TRBJ1-1, the full variable domain reads EAGVAQSPRYKIIEKRQSVAFWCNPISGHATLYWYQQILGQGPKLLIQFQNNGVVDDSQLPKDRFSAERLKGVDSTLKIQPAKLEDSAVYLCASSTPGRTEAFFGQGTRLTVV.